The 13 T cell receptor beta chains below were found in one sample sequenced in a study of OX40 agonist ivuxolimab in advanced cancers. Libraries were prepared by immunoSEQ multiplex PCR; TCRdb keeps only in-frame clonotypes and omits some of them. The profile shows 60,000 or so clones, roughly 90% of them singletons. Here the sequenced sample was CD4+ or CD8+ T cells sorted from blood, taken in a trial of the OX40 agonist ivuxolimab. These receptors all stem from an adult with an advanced solid tumor such as melanoma, head and neck, liver or kidney cancer.

This chain joins TRBV5-1 and TRBJ1-5, with TRBD1 as a possible D gene (5 bases). The ends were cut back, 4 bases at V and 1 base at J, with 6 bases in the middle. This CDR3 region has 13 residues. Germline V gene data show CDR1 as SGHRS and CDR2 as YFSETQ. The CDR3 DNA is TGCGCCAGCAGCCCAGGGAGCAATCAGCCCCAGCATTTT. It encodes CASSPGSNQPQHF. The variable domain in full, completed from reference TRBV5-1 and TRBJ1-5, reads KAGVTQTPRYLIKTRGQQVTLSCSPISGHRSVSWYQQTPGQGLQFLFEYFSETQRNKGNFPGRFSGRQFSNSRSEMNVSTLELGDSALYLCASSPGSNQPQHFGDGTRLSIL.

This clone occurred a few times. This chain joins TRBV5-5 and TRBJ1-1; possible D gene TRBD1, 5 bases. V lost 1 base, J lost 0 bases, and 10 bases lay in between. Germline CDR1 and CDR2: SGHKS and YYEKEE (reference sequence). This CDR3 is 15 amino acids long. The chain's CDR3 is CASSLLGGLNTEAFF. The CDR3, as DNA: TGTGCCAGCAGCTTGCTGGGGGGGTTGAACACTGAAGCTTTCTTT.

The V call is TRBV27, the J call TRBJ1-5; D ambiguous. Germline V lookup: CDR1 MNHEY, CDR2 SMNVEV (reference sequence). The CDR3 spans 12 residues. Trimming pared 4 bases from V and 6 bases from J, leaving 7 bases between. The CDR3 loop reads CASSYIGQPQHF. In DNA, the CDR3 is TGTGCCAGCAGTTACATCGGTCAGCCCCAGCATTTT.

This clone was seen a single time. The chain joins TRBV5-1 to TRBJ2-1; D is possibly TRBD1 (6 bases). V lost 0 bases, J lost 9 bases, and 16 bases lay in between. Germline loops: CDR1 SGHRS, CDR2 YFSETQ. There are 15 residues in the CDR3. DNA for the CDR3: TGCGCCAGCAGCTTGGAACCCCACAGGGTGGGTGAGCAGTTCTTC. This translates into CASSLEPHRVGEQFF. The whole variable domain, remainder taken from reference TRBV5-1 and TRBJ2-1, is KAGVTQTPRYLIKTRGQQVTLSCSPISGHRSVSWYQQTPGQGLQFLFEYFSETQRNKGNFPGRFSGRQFSNSRSEMNVSTLELGDSALYLCASSLEPHRVGEQFFGPGTRLTVL.

The gene calls are TRBV19 and TRBJ1-1; maybe TRBD1 (5 bases). There are 13 residues in the CDR3. V gave up 5 bases and J gave up 7 bases, with 14 bases separating them. Germline V CDR1 and CDR2: LNHDA, SQIVND (reference sequence). The CDR3 nucleotides are TGTGCCAGTAGTCCCAGGGTGCTGGTTGAAGCTTTCTTT. This codes for CASSPRVLVEAFF.

V gene TRBV6-5 combines with J gene TRBJ2-1; D gene ambiguous. Trimming cost V 4 bases and J 5 bases, with 18 bases left between them. Germline V gives CDR1 MNHEY, CDR2 SVGAGI. The CDR3 consists of 16 residues. DNA of the CDR3: TGTGCCAGCAGTTTCTGGTCCAACAGTCCTAACAATGAGCAGTTCTTC. Encoded protein: CASSFWSNSPNNEQFF.

The chain is built from TRBV5-4 and TRBJ2-7; TRBD1 aligns across 8 bases. The CDR3 extends over 15 amino acids. Germline CDR1 and CDR2: SGHNT and YYREEE (reference sequence). The ends lost 4 bases at V and 2 bases at J; junction bases unmatched: 8. The CDR3 loop is CASSKTGALTYEQYF. As DNA, the CDR3 is TGTGCCAGCAGCAAGACAGGGGCCCTCACCTACGAGCAGTACTTC.

CDR3 residues: CASRASGNNEQFF. In DNA form, the CDR3 reads TGTGCCAGCAGGGCTAGCGGGAATAATGAGCAGTTCTTC. The chain links TRBV11-3 to TRBJ2-1; TRBD2 agrees at 9 bases. This CDR3 comprises 13 residues. Looked up from germline, CDR1 is SGHNT and CDR2 is YENEEA. V gave up 6 bases and J gave up 7 bases; unmatched junction bases: 4.

The count of this clone is one. The V call is TRBV5-6, the J call TRBJ1-2; 9 bases align to TRBD1. The V segment lost 0 bases and the J segment 7 bases; nucleotides outside the gene matches: 7. In germline, CDR1 is SGHDT, CDR2 YYEEEE. This CDR3 region has 15 residues. CDR3 region: CASSLGQGVGFGYTF. The CDR3, as DNA: TGTGCCAGCAGCTTGGGACAGGGGGTAGGTTTTGGCTACACCTTC.

The chain employs TRBV11-3 and TRBJ2-3, with 16 bases fitting TRBD2. Trimming cost V 6 bases and J 0 bases; bases outside gene matches: 12. Per the germline V gene, CDR1 is SGHNT and CDR2 is YENEEA. The CDR3 extends over 20 amino acids. CDR3 residues: CASSIGLGTSGRGSTDTQYF. Written as DNA, the CDR3 is TGTGCCAGCAGTATCGGGCTAGGGACTAGCGGGAGGGGGAGCACAGATACGCAGTATTTT.

This chain connects TRBV19 to TRBJ2-5, with D possibly TRBD2 on 6 matching bases. Trimming pared 0 bases from V and 9 bases from J, leaving 14 bases between. The CDR3 extends over 14 amino acids. Germline CDR1 is LNHDA and CDR2 is SQIVND (reference sequence). The DNA for the CDR3 is TGTGCCAGTAGTATAGATCGGGGGAAGCCGGCCCAGTACTTC. Amino acids: CASSIDRGKPAQYF.

The chain recombines TRBV5-8 with TRBJ2-2; D ambiguous. The CDR3 is 13 residues long. The germline CDR1 and CDR2 sequences are SGHTS and YDEGEE. The germline V and J ends were trimmed by 1 base and 6 bases, with 7 bases remaining between them. This CDR3 reads CASSLMVAGELFF. The CDR3 DNA is TGTGCCAGCAGCTTGATGGTCGCCGGGGAGCTGTTTTTT.

V usage is TRBV7-9 and J usage is TRBJ2-5; 9 bases fit TRBD2. CDR3 size: 14 residues. Germline loops: CDR1 SEHNR, CDR2 FQNEAQ (reference sequence). Trimming at V came to 10 bases and at J to 3 bases, leaving 9 bases not matched to a gene. CDR3 DNA sequence: TGTGCCACCCGAGCTAGCGGGGAGAAAGAGACCCAGTACTTC. Encoded protein: CATRASGEKETQYF. Full variable domain (rest looked up from reference TRBV7-9 and TRBJ2-5): DTGVSQNPRHKITKRGQNVTFRCDPISEHNRLYWYRQTLGQGPEFLTYFQNEAQLEKSRLLSDRFSAERPKGSFSTLEIQRTEQGDSAMYLCATRASGEKETQYFGPGTRLLVL.